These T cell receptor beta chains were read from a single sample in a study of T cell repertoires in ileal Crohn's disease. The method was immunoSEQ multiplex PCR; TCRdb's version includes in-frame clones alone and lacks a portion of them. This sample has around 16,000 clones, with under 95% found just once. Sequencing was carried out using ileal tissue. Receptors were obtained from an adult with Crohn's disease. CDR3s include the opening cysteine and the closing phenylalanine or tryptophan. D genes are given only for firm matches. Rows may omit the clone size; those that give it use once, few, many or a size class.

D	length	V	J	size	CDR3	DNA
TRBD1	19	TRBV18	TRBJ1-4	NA	CASSPGTVSGKATNEKLFF	TGTGCCAGCTCACCCGGGACAGTCTCCGGAAAGGCAACTAATGAAAAACTGTTTTTT
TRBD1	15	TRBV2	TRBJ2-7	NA	CASSEGQGSPYEQYF	TGTGCCAGCAGTGAAGGACAGGGATCGCCCTACGAGCAGTACTTC
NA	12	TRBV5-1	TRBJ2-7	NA	CASSDSPYEQYF	TGCGCCAGCAGTGACAGCCCCTACGAGCAGTACTTC
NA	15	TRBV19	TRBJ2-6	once	CASSLEGSGANVLTF	TGTGCCAGTAGTCTCGAGGGATCTGGGGCCAACGTCCTGACTTTC
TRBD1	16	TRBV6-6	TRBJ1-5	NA	CASSPRTGRANQPQHF	TGTGCCAGCAGTCCCCGGACAGGTCGTGCCAATCAGCCCCAGCATTTT
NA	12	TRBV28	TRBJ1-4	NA	CASSGQYEKLFF	TGTGCCAGCAGTGGACAGTACGAAAAACTGTTTTTT
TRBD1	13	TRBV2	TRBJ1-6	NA	CASSPDRDSPLHF	TGTGCCAGCAGCCCCGACAGGGATTCACCCCTCCACTTT
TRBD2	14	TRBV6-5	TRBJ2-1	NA	CASRTSGGPGEQFF	TGTGCCAGCAGAACAAGCGGGGGCCCCGGTGAGCAGTTCTTC
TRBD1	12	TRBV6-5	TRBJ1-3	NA	CASRTGQSTIYF	TGTGCCAGCAGAACGGGACAGAGCACCATATATTTT
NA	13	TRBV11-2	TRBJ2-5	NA	CASSARGARTQYF	TGTGCCAGCAGCGCCCGGGGGGCGAGGACCCAGTACTTC
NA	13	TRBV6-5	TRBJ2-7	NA	CASSRDLAYEQYF	TGTGCCAGCAGCCGGGACTTAGCCTACGAGCAGTACTTC
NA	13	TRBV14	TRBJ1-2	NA	CASSPQGRGGYTF	TGTGCCAGCAGCCCACAGGGAAGGGGGGGCTACACCTTC
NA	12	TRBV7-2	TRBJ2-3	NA	CASSPPGFTQYF	TGTGCCAGCAGCCCCCCGGGGTTTACGCAGTATTTT
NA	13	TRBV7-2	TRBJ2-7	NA	CASSLRTDYEQYF	TGTGCCAGCAGCTTACGGACAGACTACGAGCAGTACTTC
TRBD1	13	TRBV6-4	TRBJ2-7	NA	CARKDRGHFEQYF	TGTGCCAGGAAAGACAGGGGCCACTTCGAGCAGTACTTC
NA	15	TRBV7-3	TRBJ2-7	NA	CASSPTGTYSYEQYF	TGTGCCAGCAGCCCAACCGGGACATACTCCTACGAGCAGTACTTC
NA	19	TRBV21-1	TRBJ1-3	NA	CASSARGGPPINSGNTIYF	TGTGCCAGCAGCGCTCGGGGGGGACCTCCGATCAACTCTGGAAACACCATATATTTT
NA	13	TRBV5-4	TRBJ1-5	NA	CASSFEGNQPQHF	TGTGCCAGCAGCTTCGAGGGCAATCAGCCCCAGCATTTT
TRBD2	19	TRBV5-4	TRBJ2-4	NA	CASSATSGGVRGAKNIQYF	TGTGCCAGCAGCGCGACTAGCGGGGGGGTCAGAGGAGCCAAAAACATTCAGTACTTC
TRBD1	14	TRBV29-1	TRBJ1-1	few	CSGLGQGGNTEAFF	TGCAGCGGGCTAGGACAGGGAGGGAACACTGAAGCTTTCTTT
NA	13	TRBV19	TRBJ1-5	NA	CASTAGSNQPQHF	TGTGCCTCAACGGCGGGTAGCAATCAGCCCCAGCATTTT
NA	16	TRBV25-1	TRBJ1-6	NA	CASSESVPSYNSPLHF	TGTGCCAGCAGTGAAAGCGTACCATCCTATAATTCACCCCTCCACTTT
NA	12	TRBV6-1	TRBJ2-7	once	CASRSSSYEQYF	TGTGCCAGCAGGAGCAGCTCCTACGAGCAGTACTTC
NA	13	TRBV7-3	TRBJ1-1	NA	CASSSNIYTEAFF	TGTGCCAGCAGCTCTAATATTTACACTGAAGCTTTCTTT
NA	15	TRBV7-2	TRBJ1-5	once	CASSLVVGSNQPQHF	TGTGCCAGCAGCTTAGTCGTGGGAAGCAATCAGCCCCAGCATTTT
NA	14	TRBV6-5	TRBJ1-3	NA	CASTSGSSGNTIYF	TGTGCCAGCACTTCAGGGTCTTCTGGAAACACCATATATTTT
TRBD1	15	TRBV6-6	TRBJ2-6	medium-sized	CASSDREPGANVLTF	TGTGCCAGCAGCGACAGGGAGCCGGGGGCCAACGTCCTGACTTTC